This paragraph covers one T cell receptor (beta chain) sequence. Antigen unknown. The sample is drawn from a study of blood T cells in healthy people across ages. Findings and caveats of the study: As age increased, TCR beta diversity per million T cells fell in a roughly linear fashion.

Together with a sample-barcoded 5' primer, a J-beta primer mix was included in a second PCR lasting about 7 to 12 cycles. One entry per CDR3 protein results from TCRdb running MiXCR on the 5' RACE reads. The table records around 500,000 distinct CDR3 sequences, 40% to 50% of them present only once. Sequenced input: blood. This TCR was recovered from a man aged 80 or over in good health.

The CDR3 DNA reads as TGTGCCTGGAGTGTATTGGTATCCGAGCAGTACTTC. Protein: CAWSVLVSEQYF. This rearrangement joins TRBV30 to TRBJ2-7; D is unclear. This CDR3 contains 12 residues. Germline V lookup: CDR1 GTSNPN, CDR2 SVGIG (reference sequence). The germline V and J ends were trimmed by 0 bases and 6 bases, with 9 bases remaining between them.